A single sample is the source of the 19 T cell receptor beta chains below, sequenced in a study of Ad26.COV2.S vaccination and SARS-CoV-2 variants. Libraries were prepared by immunoSEQ multiplex PCR; TCRdb keeps only in-frame clonotypes and omits some of them. This sample has over 400,000 clones, with about 90% found just once. Treatment given: some 19 received Ad26.COV2.S at low or high dose, single or two shots; roughly five received placebo; per-sample allocation not given. Following the first vaccine or placebo injection, samples were taken on day 63. The source material was peripheral blood, sampled in a trial of Ad26.COV2.S vaccine versus placebo. Receptors originate from a person aged 18-60 years who received the Ad26.COV2.S COVID-19 vaccine or a placebo.

The CDR3, as DNA: TGTGCCAGCAGCGGGCCGTCGGAGTACAATGAGCAGTTCTTC. It codes for CASSGPSEYNEQFF. The chain carries TRBV9 and TRBJ2-1, with unresolved D. CDR1 and CDR2 (germline): SGDLS, YYNGEE. The CDR3 extends over 14 amino acids. V lost 3 bases to trimming and J lost 4 bases, with 11 bases between them.

V is TRBV18 and J is TRBJ2-5; D is undetermined. The CDR3 runs to 16 residues. The germline V gene encodes CDR1 KGHSH and CDR2 LQKENI. The V end was cut by 0 bases, the J end by 0 bases, with 11 bases between. The CDR3 DNA is TGTGCCAGCTCACCACCGCCGCGGTCGTACCAAGAGACCCAGTACTTC. It translates to CASSPPPRSYQETQYF. Full variable domain (rest looked up from reference TRBV18 and TRBJ2-5): NAGVMQNPRHLVRRRGQEARLRCSPMKGHSHVYWYRQLPEEGLKFMVYLQKENIIDESGMPKERFSAEFPKEGPSILRIQQVVRGDSAAYFCASSPPPRSYQETQYFGPGTRLLVL.

The V call is TRBV10-3, the J call TRBJ2-2; TRBD1 aligns across 9 bases. Germline V CDR1 and CDR2: ENHRY, SYGVKD. V dropped 3 bases and J dropped 5; count of bases not matched to a gene: 1. This CDR3 contains 14 residues. The CDR3 region is CAISEGTGTGELFF. DNA for the CDR3: TGTGCCATCAGTGAAGGGACAGGGACCGGGGAGCTGTTTTTT.

The chain is built from TRBV28 and TRBJ2-3; maybe TRBD2 (5 bases). Germline CDR1 is MDHEN and CDR2 is SYDVKM. CDR3 length: 15 amino acids. Trimming left V 6 bases short and J 4 bases short, with 17 bases between. CDR3 sequence: CASSPDTSSADTQYF. The CDR3 DNA is TGTGCCAGCAGCCCAGACACTAGTTCCGCAGATACGCAGTATTTT.

The CDR3 region has the DNA TGTGCCATCAGTGAGGGACAGATTAGGACTAGCGGGAGCTACGAGCAGTACTTC. Amino acid sequence: CAISEGQIRTSGSYEQYF. The chain joins TRBV10-3 to TRBJ2-7, with 13 bases identical to TRBD2. V gave up 2 bases and J gave up 3 bases; unmatched junction bases: 10. Germline V lookup: CDR1 ENHRY, CDR2 SYGVKD. The CDR3 loop spans 18 amino acids.

The chain employs TRBV25-1 and TRBJ2-1; 9 positions agree with TRBD2. Trimming cost V 6 bases and J 10 bases; bases outside gene matches: 10. The V gene's germline CDR1 is MGHDK and CDR2 SYGVNS. The CDR3 covers 14 residues. CDR3 DNA: TGTGCCAGCAGAACCCCGGGACTAGCATGGGAGCAGTTCTTC. As protein: CASRTPGLAWEQFF.

Turning to this clone: This sample also contains other DNA sequences that code for the same CDR3. The CDR3: CASSLGGSEQFF. CDR3 nucleotide sequence: TGTGCCAGCAGCTTAGGAGGGAGTGAGCAGTTCTTC. The rearrangement uses TRBV7-9 and TRBJ2-1, with a possible D match to TRBD2 (5 bases). The CDR3 covers 12 residues. Germline CDR1 is SEHNR and CDR2 is FQNEAQ (reference sequence). The germline V and J ends were trimmed by 1 base and 9 bases, with 7 bases remaining between them. The variable domain in full, with the rest retrieved from reference TRBV7-9 and TRBJ2-1, is DTGVSQNPRHKITKRGQNVTFRCDPISEHNRLYWYRQTLGQGPEFLTYFQNEAQLEKSRLLSDRFSAERPKGSFSTLEIQRTEQGDSAMYLCASSLGGSEQFFGPGTRLTVL.

V usage is TRBV5-6 and J usage is TRBJ1-5; D gene ambiguous. Germline values: CDR1 SGHDT, CDR2 YYEEEE. Trimming left V 1 base short and J 0 bases short, with 8 bases between. There are 15 residues in the CDR3. The CDR3 sequence: CASSLQQFSNQPQHF. In nucleotides, the CDR3 is TGTGCCAGCAGCTTGCAACAGTTTAGCAATCAGCCCCAGCATTTT.

The gene calls are TRBV30 and TRBJ1-1; D gene unclear. The CDR3 consists of 14 residues. The germline gives CDR1 GTSNPN, CDR2 SVGIG (reference sequence). V lost 4 bases and J 2 bases, leaving 14 bases between the germline ends. In nucleotides, the CDR3 is TGTGCCTGGACCGGCAGACTTCTTAACACTGAAGCTTTCTTT. Protein sequence: CAWTGRLLNTEAFF.

The rearrangement links TRBV9 to TRBJ2-2; TRBD2 aligns across 8 bases. The junction had 8 bases not matched to a gene; V was cut back by 3 bases and J by 4 bases. Germline V CDR1 and CDR2: SGDLS, YYNGEE. The CDR3 runs to 16 residues. This CDR3 reads CASSAVGLVATGELFF. The CDR3 DNA reads TGTGCCAGCAGCGCGGTGGGACTAGTCGCCACCGGGGAGCTGTTTTTT.

The chain recombines TRBV25-1 with TRBJ2-1; maybe TRBD1 (5 bases). CDR1 and CDR2 from the germline V gene are MGHDK and SYGVNS. Trimming left V 6 bases short and J 10 bases short, with 28 bases between. The CDR3 length is 17 residues. The CDR3 nucleotides read TGTGCCAGCAGCCCGTCGCTTCCGGCAGGGTTTCGCGGAGAGCAGTTCTTC. It encodes CASSPSLPAGFRGEQFF.

This chain connects TRBV5-5 to TRBJ2-3; D remains ambiguous. The CDR3 runs to 16 residues. CDR1 and CDR2 (germline): SGHKS, YYEKEE (reference sequence). V was pared by 0 bases and J by 2 bases, with 13 bases between. The CDR3, as DNA: TGTGCCAGCAGCTTGGGGGTAGGTGGGTTCACAGATACGCAGTATTTT. Translating gives CASSLGVGGFTDTQYF. The complete variable domain, with remaining parts taken from reference TRBV5-5 and TRBJ2-3, reads DAGVTQSPTHLIKTRGQQVTLRCSPISGHKSVSWYQQVLGQGPQFIFQYYEKEERGRGNFPDRFSARQFPNYSSELNVNALLLGDSALYLCASSLGVGGFTDTQYFGPGTRLTVL.

With regard to this clone: Within the sample, other DNA sequences also encode this same CDR3. The chain links TRBV7-2 to TRBJ2-1; TRBD2 matches 10 bases. The V segment lost 1 base and the J segment 4 bases; nucleotides outside the gene matches: 1. CDR3 size: 15 residues. Looked up from germline, CDR1 is SGHTA and CDR2 is FQGNSA. CDR3 DNA: TGTGCCAGCAGCTTAGGGACTAGCGGTTACAATGAGCAGTTCTTC. Amino acid sequence: CASSLGTSGYNEQFF.

The rearrangement joins TRBV28 to TRBJ1-6; maybe TRBD1 (5 bases). CDR3 length: 16 amino acids. V lost 1 base and J 5 bases, leaving 12 bases between the germline ends. Germline assignment: CDR1 MDHEN and CDR2 SYDVKM. The CDR3 sequence: CASSLLSGGHNSPLHF. The CDR3 coding sequence is TGTGCCAGCAGTTTATTATCTGGGGGACATAATTCACCCCTCCACTTT.

This chain joins TRBV7-2 and TRBJ2-3; D call uncertain. Germline lookup yields CDR1 SGHTA and CDR2 FQGNSA. Trimming cost V 1 base and J 0 bases, with 8 bases left between them. CDR3 size: 15 residues. CDR3 loop: CASSLGGTSTDTQYF. The CDR3 region has the DNA TGTGCCAGCAGCTTAGGAGGTACTAGCACAGATACGCAGTATTTT.

The chain uses TRBV10-3 and TRBJ2-1, with 10 nucleotides matching TRBD2. There are 15 residues in the CDR3. The junction had 5 bases not matched to a gene; V was cut back by 0 bases and J by 9 bases. The germline CDR1 and CDR2 sequences are ENHRY and SYGVKD. Here the CDR3 reads CAISESAGGEGEQFF. CDR3 nucleotides: TGTGCCATCAGTGAGTCAGCGGGAGGGGAAGGTGAGCAGTTCTTC.

This clone has only one observation. The chain links TRBV5-1 to TRBJ2-7, with D perhaps TRBD1 (6 bases). Germline V gives CDR1 SGHRS, CDR2 YFSETQ. The CDR3 consists of 15 residues. V was cut by 4 bases and J by 0 bases, with 14 bases left in between. The CDR3 loop reads CASSGGQFSSYEQYF. The DNA for the CDR3 is TGCGCCAGCAGCGGTGGACAGTTTAGCTCCTACGAGCAGTACTTC.

The J gene is TRBJ2-2, the V gene TRBV9; TRBD1 aligns across 8 bases. Germline V gene data show CDR1 as SGDLS and CDR2 as YYNGEE. CDR3 size: 15 residues. V gave up 4 bases and J gave up 5 bases; unmatched junction bases: 7. The CDR3 DNA reads TGTGCCAGCAGCCCCGGGACAGGAGAAACCGGGGAGCTGTTTTTT. This translates into CASSPGTGETGELFF.

The rearrangement links TRBV4-3 to TRBJ2-5; the D gene is possibly TRBD2 (5 bases). Germline lookup yields CDR1 LGHNA and CDR2 YSLEER. The V end lost 0 bases, the J end lost 0 bases, and 11 bases lay between the germline ends. The CDR3 runs to 16 residues. The CDR3 nucleotides read TGCGCCAGCAGCCAAGAGGCAGACTACTACCAAGAGACCCAGTACTTC. Protein sequence: CASSQEADYYQETQYF.